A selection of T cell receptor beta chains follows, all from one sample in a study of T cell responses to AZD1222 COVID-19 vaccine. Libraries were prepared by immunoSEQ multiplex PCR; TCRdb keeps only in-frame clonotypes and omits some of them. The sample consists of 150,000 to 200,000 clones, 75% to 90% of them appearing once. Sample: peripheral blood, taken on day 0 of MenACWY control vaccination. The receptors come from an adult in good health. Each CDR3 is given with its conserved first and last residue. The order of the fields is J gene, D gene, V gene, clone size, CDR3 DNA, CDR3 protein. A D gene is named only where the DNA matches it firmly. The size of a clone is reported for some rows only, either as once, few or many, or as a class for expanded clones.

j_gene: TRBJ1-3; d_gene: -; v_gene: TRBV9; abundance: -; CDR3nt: TGTGCCAGCAGCGTAGCGGCTTACAGGGCCCCAGGAAACACCATATATTTT; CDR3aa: CASSVAAYRAPGNTIYF
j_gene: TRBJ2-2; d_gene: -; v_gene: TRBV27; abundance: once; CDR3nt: TGTGCCAGCGCTTCTTCAGGGGTTGGGGGGGAGCTGTTTTTT; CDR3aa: CASASSGVGGELFF
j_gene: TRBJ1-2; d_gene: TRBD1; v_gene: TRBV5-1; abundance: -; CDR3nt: TGCGCCAGCAGCTTGGCCGGGCAGGGGGCCGGCTACACCTTC; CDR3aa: CASSLAGQGAGYTF
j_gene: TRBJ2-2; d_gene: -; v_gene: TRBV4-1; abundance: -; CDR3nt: TGCGCCAGCAGCCAAGTCCGGACAGCCAACACCGGGGAGCTGTTTTTT; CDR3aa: CASSQVRTANTGELFF
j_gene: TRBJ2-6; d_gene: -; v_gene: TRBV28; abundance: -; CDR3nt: TGTGCCAGCTCTCTAACCCAGGGGTACGGGGCCAACGTCCTGACTTTC; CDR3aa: CASSLTQGYGANVLTF
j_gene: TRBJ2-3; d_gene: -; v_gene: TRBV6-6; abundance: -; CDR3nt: TGTGCCAGCAGTTATACGGGTGGGGGGTTAGATACGCAGTATTTT; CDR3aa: CASSYTGGGLDTQYF
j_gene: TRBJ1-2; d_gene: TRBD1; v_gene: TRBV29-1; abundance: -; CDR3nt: TGCAGCGCAGAAAGGGGGCTGGGCGGCTACACCTTC; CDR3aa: CSAERGLGGYTF
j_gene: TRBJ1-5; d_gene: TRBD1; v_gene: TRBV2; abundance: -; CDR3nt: TGTGCCAGCAGGCCAACAGGGGGCGGTCAGCCCCAGCATTTT; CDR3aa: CASRPTGGGQPQHF
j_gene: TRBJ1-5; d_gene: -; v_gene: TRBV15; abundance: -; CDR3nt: TGTGCCACCAGATCAGAGACGACGAGCAATCAGCCCCAGCATTTT; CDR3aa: CATRSETTSNQPQHF
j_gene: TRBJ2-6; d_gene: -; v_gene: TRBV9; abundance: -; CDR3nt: TGTGCCAGCAGCGTAGCGGCAGTCTCTGGGGCCAACGTCCTGACTTTC; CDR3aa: CASSVAAVSGANVLTF
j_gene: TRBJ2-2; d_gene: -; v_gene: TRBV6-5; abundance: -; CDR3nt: TGTGCCAGCAGTCCAGGGGAAGATAACACCGGGGAGCTGTTTTTT; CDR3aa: CASSPGEDNTGELFF
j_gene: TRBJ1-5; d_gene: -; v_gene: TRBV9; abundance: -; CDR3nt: TGTGCCAGCAGCGTAGGTGTGGGTTATCAGCCCCAGCATTTT; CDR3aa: CASSVGVGYQPQHF
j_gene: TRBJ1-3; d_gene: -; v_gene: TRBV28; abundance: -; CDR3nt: TGTGCCAGCAGGGGCTCAAGACCGGGACTCTCTGGAAACACCATATATTTT; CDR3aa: CASRGSRPGLSGNTIYF
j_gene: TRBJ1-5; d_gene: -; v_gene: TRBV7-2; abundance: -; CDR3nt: TGTGCCAGCAGCTTAGTAACAGTTTATAGCAATCAGCCCCAGCATTTT; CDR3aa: CASSLVTVYSNQPQHF
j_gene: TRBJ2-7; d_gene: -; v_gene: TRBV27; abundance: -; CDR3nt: TGTGCCAGCAGTTTAGTAGGGGCGAGGGGAAACGAGCAGTACTTC; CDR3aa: CASSLVGARGNEQYF
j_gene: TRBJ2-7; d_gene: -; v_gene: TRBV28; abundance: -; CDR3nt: TGTGCCAGCCTTAAGGGTTACAGCTCCTACGAGCAGTACTTC; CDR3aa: CASLKGYSSYEQYF
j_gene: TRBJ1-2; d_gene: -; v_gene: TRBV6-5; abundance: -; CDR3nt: TGTGCCAGCAGATCGGACAGTAACTATGGCTACACCTTC; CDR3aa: CASRSDSNYGYTF
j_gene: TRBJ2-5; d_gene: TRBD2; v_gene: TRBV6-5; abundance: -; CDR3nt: TGTGCCAGTTGGACTAGCGGAGGAGGAGAGACCCAGTACTTC; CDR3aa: CASWTSGGGETQYF
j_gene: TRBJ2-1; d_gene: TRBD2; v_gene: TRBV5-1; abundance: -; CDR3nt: TGCGCCAGCAGCTTGGGGGAGGGGTTAGTTGCCAATGAGCAGTTCTTC; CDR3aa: CASSLGEGLVANEQFF
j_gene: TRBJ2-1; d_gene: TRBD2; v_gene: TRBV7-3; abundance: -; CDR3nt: TGTGCCAGCAGCTCCCCGGGGGGGGCGAATGAGCAGTTCTTC; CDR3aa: CASSSPGGANEQFF
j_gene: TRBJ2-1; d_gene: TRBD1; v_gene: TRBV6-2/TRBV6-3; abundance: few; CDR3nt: TGTGCCAGCAGTCTACAGGGGCCGACCTACAATGAGCAGTTCTTC; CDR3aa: CASSLQGPTYNEQFF
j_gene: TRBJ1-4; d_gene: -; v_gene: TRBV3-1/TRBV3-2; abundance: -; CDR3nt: TGTGCCAGCAGCCAGTGGTCAGGGAAAGGGGGAAAACTGTTTTTT; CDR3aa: CASSQWSGKGGKLFF
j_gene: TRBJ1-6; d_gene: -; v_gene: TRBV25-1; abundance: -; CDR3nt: TGTGCCAGCAGTGAATTTCTAGGGGGGTCACCCCTCCACTTT; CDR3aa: CASSEFLGGSPLHF
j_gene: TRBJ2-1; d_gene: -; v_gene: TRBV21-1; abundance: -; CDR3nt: TGTGCCAGCAGCAGACCGGGACTAGCAAGTCGGAATGAGCAGTTCTTC; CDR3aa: CASSRPGLASRNEQFF